The T cell receptor beta chain described here comes from a study of human T cells and chemical hapten exposure. TCRdb fed the RACE reads into MiXCR, producing one record per CDR3 protein. The sample holds approximately 70,000 distinct CDR3 sequences, more than 8% seen once. The germline V gene encodes CDR1 LGHDT and CDR2 YNNKEL (reference sequence). The CDR3 contains 12 residues. V was shortened by 4 bases and J by 2 bases, with 6 bases between the two germline ends. Time point in this sample: patch test 1, 2 weeks after DPC sensitization. As to treatment: therapeutic diphenylcyclopropenone sensitization with weekly scalp DPC.

Specimen: whole blood, collected in connection with sensitization to the hapten diphenylcyclopropenone (DPC). This rearrangement joins TRBV3-1 to TRBJ2-7; D unclear. This sequence was found in a woman between 40 and 55 years old with alopecia areata. Some clones in this sample may be carry-over from other donors' samples. CDR3 loop: CASSLNAYEQYF. CDR3 in DNA: TGTGCCAGCAGCCTAAACGCCTACGAGCAGTACTTC.